This TCR beta chain is from a study of T cells after yellow fever vaccination. TCRdb re-analysed the 5' RACE reads in MiXCR, keeping a single row per CDR3 protein. The table lists hundreds of thousands of distinct CDR3 sequences, 9.5% to 15% of them singletons. The CDR3 totals 13 residues. Trimming cost V 0 bases and J 5 bases, with 7 bases left between them. CDR1 is LNHNV and CDR2 is YYDKDF in the germline V gene (reference sequence). The chain recombines TRBV15 with TRBJ2-5; D remains ambiguous. This TCR was sampled from a young man who received the YFV17D yellow fever vaccine. Sequences were derived from CD4+ T cells sorted from PBMCs, sampled 15 days after the yellow fever booster vaccination. CDR3: CATSRDRSETQYF. CDR3 DNA: TGTGCCACCAGCAGAGATCGCTCCGAGACCCAGTACTTC.